This T cell receptor (beta chain) was identified during a study of untreated major depressive disorder. General observations from the study: TRBV05-01 (Vbeta 5.1) usage was higher in CD4+ T cells of depressed patients than controls.

The protocol was immunoSEQ multiplex PCR, while the TCRdb copy is restricted to in-frame clones and leaves out a portion. The sample yields about 21,000 clones, around nine tenths seen once. The V and J ends lost 1 base and 2 bases respectively, with 11 bases between them. CDR3 size: 15 residues. CDR1 and CDR2 from the germline V gene are SGDLS and YYNGEE. Each depressed patient was pairwise matched to a non-depressed control for sex, age, current smoking status and body mass index. Controls scored 5 or less on a depressive symptom inventory and never had mood disorders. On this clone: Its target is not known.

The rearrangement links TRBV9 to TRBJ2-3; D is possibly TRBD2 (5 bases). What was sequenced was CD4+ T cells from PBMCs. This sequence originates from a woman in her thirties or forties in good health. The CDR3 region is CASSVFGEYTDTQYF. In nucleotides, the CDR3 is TGTGCCAGCAGCGTATTCGGGGAGTACACAGATACGCAGTATTTT.